Presented here are 9 T cell receptor beta chains from one specimen sequenced in a study of response to subunit inactivated influenza vaccine. TCRdb processed the RT-PCR reads anew with MiXCR; each CDR3 protein has one entry. The data contain hundreds of thousands of distinct CDR3 sequences, about 14% of them singletons. Source: PBMCs from blood, taken 14 to 15 days before vaccination. The receptors come from a man aged 50-59 years who received an inactivated influenza vaccine.

This clonotype was found many times. V and J are TRBV10-3 and TRBJ2-1; TRBD2 agrees at 11 bases. The CDR3 has 19 residues. J lost 9 bases, V lost 4 bases, and 20 bases had no gene match. Looked up from germline, CDR1 is ENHRY and CDR2 is SYGVKD. The CDR3 region is CAISGPTSGRNMEVGEQFF. The CDR3 nucleotides are TGTGCCATCAGTGGGCCCACTAGCGGGAGAAATATGGAGGTGGGTGAGCAGTTCTTC.

This clonotype was counted a few times. The rearrangement uses TRBV29-1 and TRBJ1-2; D is perhaps TRBD1 (6 bases). The germline gives CDR1 SQVTM, CDR2 ANQGSEA. The CDR3 consists of 14 residues. Trimming pared 0 bases from V and 8 bases from J, leaving 16 bases between. CDR3: CSVEERQARMGYTF. For the CDR3, the DNA is TGCAGCGTTGAAGAAAGACAGGCGAGGATGGGCTACACCTTC.

This clonotype was detected only a few times. V is TRBV10-3 and J is TRBJ1-1; D might be TRBD1 (5 bases). Trimming pared 4 bases from V and 1 base from J, leaving 10 bases between. The germline CDR1 and CDR2 sequences are ENHRY and SYGVKD. The CDR3 runs 14 residues. CDR3 nucleotides: TGTGCCATCAGTGGTGACAGCCGGAACACTGAAGCTTTCTTT. Amino acids: CAISGDSRNTEAFF.

The chain links TRBV4-1 to TRBJ1-2, with D possibly being TRBD1 (5 bases). Between the trimmed V and J ends, which lost 3 bases and 4 bases, there was a span of 15 bases. Germline V gene data show CDR1 as MGHRA and CDR2 as YSYEKL. This CDR3 is 15 amino acids long. CDR3 in amino acids: CASSHPRQGPYGYTF. DNA for the CDR3: TGCGCCAGCAGCCACCCAAGGCAGGGACCCTATGGCTACACCTTC.

The chain employs TRBV4-3 and TRBJ2-2; tentatively, D is TRBD2 (6 bases). Germline values: CDR1 LGHNA, CDR2 YSLEER. Trimming removed 4 bases at V and 0 bases at J, with 12 bases between. The CDR3 is 16 residues long. As DNA, the CDR3 is TGCGCCAGCAGCCCTTCTAGCGCCTCGAACACCGGGGAGCTGTTTTTT. This gives the protein CASSPSSASNTGELFF.

The chain links TRBV7-2 to TRBJ2-5; a weak D match, TRBD1 (5 bases). The germline V and J ends were trimmed by 2 bases and 5 bases, with 15 bases remaining between them. The CDR3 runs 15 residues. Looked up from germline, CDR1 is SGHTA and CDR2 is FQGNSA. CDR3 loop: CASSLLGRGGETQYF. CDR3 nucleotide sequence: TGTGCCAGCAGCTTATTGGGTAGGGGCGGCGAGACCCAGTACTTC.

The rearrangement uses TRBV28 and TRBJ2-3; TRBD2 matches at 7 bases. V lost 6 bases, J lost 2 bases, and 8 bases stayed unmatched. The CDR3 spans 15 residues. The V gene's germline CDR1 is MDHEN and CDR2 SYDVKM. In DNA, the CDR3 is TGTGCCAGCAGCGGCGGGGGTTACCACACAGATACGCAGTATTTT. Its translation: CASSGGGYHTDTQYF.

The CDR3 sequence is CSAIPGLAGDADTQYF. The CDR3 DNA reads as TGCAGTGCAATCCCGGGACTAGCGGGAGATGCAGATACGCAGTATTTT. V usage is TRBV20-1 and J usage is TRBJ2-3; 14 nucleotides line up with TRBD2. The CDR3 covers 16 residues. Per germline, CDR1 DFQATT and CDR2 SNEGSKA (reference sequence). Unmatched junction bases numbered 9, after V lost 6 bases and J lost 4 bases.

V usage is TRBV2 and J usage is TRBJ1-5, with D possibly TRBD1 on 5 matching bases. The CDR3 contains 16 residues. V was trimmed by 4 bases and J by 1 base, leaving 14 bases between them. The germline V gene has CDR1 SNHLY and CDR2 FYNNEI. In DNA, the CDR3 is TGTGCCAGCAGTGGTATGGGACGGTCGAGCAATCAGCCCCAGCATTTT. This encodes CASSGMGRSSNQPQHF. Complete variable domain (other parts from reference TRBV2 and TRBJ1-5): EPEVTQTPSHQVTQMGQEVILRCVPISNHLYFYWYRQILGQKVEFLVSFYNNEISEKSEIFDDQFSVERPDGSNFTLKIRSTKLEDSAMYFCASSGMGRSSNQPQHFGDGTRLSIL.